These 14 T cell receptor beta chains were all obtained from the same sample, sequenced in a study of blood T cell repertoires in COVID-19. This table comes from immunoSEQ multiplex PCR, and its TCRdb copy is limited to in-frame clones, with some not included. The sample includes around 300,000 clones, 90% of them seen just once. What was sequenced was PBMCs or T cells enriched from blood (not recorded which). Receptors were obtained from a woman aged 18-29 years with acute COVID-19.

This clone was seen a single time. DNA of the CDR3: TGCGCCAGCAGTGGTTGGACAGGGATTAACTATGGCTACACCTTC. This encodes CASSGWTGINYGYTF. The genes are TRBV10-1 and TRBJ1-2, with TRBD1 matching 8 bases. The CDR3 runs to 15 residues. The J segment lost 1 base and the V segment lost 4 bases, leaving 5 bases of the junction unmatched. Germline V lookup: CDR1 WNHNN, CDR2 SYGVQD (reference sequence).

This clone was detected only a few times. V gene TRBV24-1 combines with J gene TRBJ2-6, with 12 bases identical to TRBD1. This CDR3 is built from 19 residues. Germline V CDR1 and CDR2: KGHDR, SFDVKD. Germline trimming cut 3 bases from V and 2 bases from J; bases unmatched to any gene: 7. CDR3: CATSDHCRDRGPGANVLTF. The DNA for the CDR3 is TGTGCCACCAGTGATCATTGCCGGGACAGGGGGCCTGGGGCCAACGTCCTGACTTTC.

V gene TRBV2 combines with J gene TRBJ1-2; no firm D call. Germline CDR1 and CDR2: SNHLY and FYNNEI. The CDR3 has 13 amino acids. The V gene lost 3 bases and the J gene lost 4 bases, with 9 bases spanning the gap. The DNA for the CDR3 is TGTGCCAGCAGTGAGGCGGGTGTCTATGGCTACACCTTC. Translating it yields CASSEAGVYGYTF.

CDR3 DNA sequence: TGTGCCAGCAGCGGAGGCGAGGGGAACACTGAAGCTTTCTTT. Its translation: CASSGGEGNTEAFF. This chain uses TRBV9 with TRBJ1-1; no clear D gene. V shed 3 bases and J shed 1 base, with 10 bases lying between them. CDR3 length equals 14 residues. Germline lookup yields CDR1 SGDLS and CDR2 YYNGEE.

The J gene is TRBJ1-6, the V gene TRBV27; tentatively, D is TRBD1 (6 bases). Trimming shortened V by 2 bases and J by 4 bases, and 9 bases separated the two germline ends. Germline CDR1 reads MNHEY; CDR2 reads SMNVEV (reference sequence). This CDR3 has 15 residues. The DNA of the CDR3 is TGTGCCAGCAGTTTAGAACAGGGATATAATTCACCCCTCCACTTT. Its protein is CASSLEQGYNSPLHF.

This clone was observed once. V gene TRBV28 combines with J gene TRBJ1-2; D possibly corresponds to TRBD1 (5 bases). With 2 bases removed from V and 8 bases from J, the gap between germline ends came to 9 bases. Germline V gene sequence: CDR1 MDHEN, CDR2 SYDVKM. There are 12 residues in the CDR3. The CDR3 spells CASSLRGSGYTF. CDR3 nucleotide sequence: TGTGCCAGCAGTTTAAGGGGTTCCGGCTACACCTTC.

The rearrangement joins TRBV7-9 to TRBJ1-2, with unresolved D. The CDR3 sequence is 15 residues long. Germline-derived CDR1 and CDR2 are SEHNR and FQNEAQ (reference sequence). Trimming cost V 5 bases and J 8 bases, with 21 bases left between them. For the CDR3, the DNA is TGTGCCAGCAGCCACCGCGGGGTCGGGGAGGCAGGCTACACCTTC. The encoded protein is CASSHRGVGEAGYTF. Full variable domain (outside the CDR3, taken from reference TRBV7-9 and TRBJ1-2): DTGVSQNPRHKITKRGQNVTFRCDPISEHNRLYWYRQTLGQGPEFLTYFQNEAQLEKSRLLSDRFSAERPKGSFSTLEIQRTEQGDSAMYLCASSHRGVGEAGYTFGSGTRLTVV.

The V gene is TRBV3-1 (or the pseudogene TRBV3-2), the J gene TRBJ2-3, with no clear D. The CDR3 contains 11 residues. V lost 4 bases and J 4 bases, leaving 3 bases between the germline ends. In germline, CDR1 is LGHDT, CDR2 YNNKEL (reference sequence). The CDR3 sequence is CASSLSDTQYF. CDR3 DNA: TGTGCCAGCAGCCTATCAGATACGCAGTATTTT.

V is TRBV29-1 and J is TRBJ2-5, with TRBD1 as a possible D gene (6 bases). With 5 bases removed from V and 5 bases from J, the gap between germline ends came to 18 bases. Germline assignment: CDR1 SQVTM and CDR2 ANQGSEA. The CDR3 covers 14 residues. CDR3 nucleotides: TGCAGCGTTACACGGGACACCGCTGGGGAGACCCAGTACTTC. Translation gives CSVTRDTAGETQYF.

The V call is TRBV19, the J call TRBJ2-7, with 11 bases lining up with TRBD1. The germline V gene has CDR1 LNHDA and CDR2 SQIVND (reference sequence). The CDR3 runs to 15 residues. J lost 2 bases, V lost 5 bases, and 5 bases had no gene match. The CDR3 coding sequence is TGTGCCAGTAGTTCCCCGGGACAGGGGGCCTACGAGCAGTACTTC. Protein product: CASSSPGQGAYEQYF.

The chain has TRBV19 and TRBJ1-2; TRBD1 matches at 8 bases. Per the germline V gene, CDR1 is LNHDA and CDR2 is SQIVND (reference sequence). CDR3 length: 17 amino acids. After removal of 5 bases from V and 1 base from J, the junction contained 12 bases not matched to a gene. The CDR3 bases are TGTGCCAGTAGTCTCACCTGGACAGGGAGGGATAACTATGGCTACACCTTC. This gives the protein CASSLTWTGRDNYGYTF. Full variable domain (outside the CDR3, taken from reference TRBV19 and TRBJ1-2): DGGITQSPKYLFRKEGQNVTLSCEQNLNHDAMYWYRQDPGQGLRLIYYSQIVNDFQKGDIAEGYSVSREKKESFPLTVTSAQKNPTAFYLCASSLTWTGRDNYGYTFGSGTRLTVV.

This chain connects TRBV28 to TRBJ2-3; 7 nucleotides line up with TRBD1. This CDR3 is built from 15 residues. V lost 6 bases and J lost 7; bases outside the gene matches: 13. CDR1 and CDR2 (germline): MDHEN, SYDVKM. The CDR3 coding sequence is TGTGCCAGCAGCCATGGACAGGCGAGCCGCCATACGCAGTATTTT. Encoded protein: CASSHGQASRHTQYF. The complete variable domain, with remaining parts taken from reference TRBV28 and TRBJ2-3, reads DVKVTQSSRYLVKRTGEKVFLECVQDMDHENMFWYRQDPGLGLRLIYFSYDVKMKEKGDIPEGYSVSREKKERFSLILESASTNQTSMYLCASSHGQASRHTQYFGPGTRLTVL.

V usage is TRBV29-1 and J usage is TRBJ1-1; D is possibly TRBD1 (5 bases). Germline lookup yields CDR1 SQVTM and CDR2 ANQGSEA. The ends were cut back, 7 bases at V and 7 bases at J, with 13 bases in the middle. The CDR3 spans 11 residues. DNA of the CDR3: TGCAGCGGGAGGGGTAGCTTTGAAGCTTTCTTT. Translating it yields CSGRGSFEAFF.

Written as DNA, the CDR3 is TGTGCCAGCAGCCGAACAGGGGGAGGGAACGGGGAGCTGTTTTTT. Residues: CASSRTGGGNGELFF. J is TRBJ2-2 and V is TRBV11-2; perhaps TRBD1 as D (8 bases). The CDR3 runs to 15 residues. Germline V gives CDR1 SGHAT, CDR2 FQNNGV. The V gene lost 5 bases and the J gene lost 7 bases, with 17 bases spanning the gap.